This T cell receptor (beta chain) was identified during a study of neurological immune-mediated disorders. This clonotype was counted ten times or more. Between the trimmed V and J ends, which lost 7 bases and 4 bases, there was a span of 14 bases. This CDR3 spans 14 amino acids. TCRdb used MiXCR to reprocess the 5' RACE reads, holding one entry per CDR3 protein. Among 20,000 to 25,000 distinct CDR3 sequences listed, about 18% were seen once. The specimen sequenced was CD8+ T cells from blood. This TCR was sampled from a woman aged 18-29 years with multiple sclerosis. V and J are TRBV12-3 or TRBV12-4 and TRBJ1-5; D uncertain. For the CDR3, the DNA is TGTGCCAGCACCTCCTTTAAGGGAAATCAGCCCCAGCATTTT. Its translation is CASTSFKGNQPQHF.